Each of the 18 T cell receptor beta chains below was sequenced from the same sample in a study. TCRdb itself ran the reads through MiXCR, one entry per CDR3 protein. The table has nearly 15,000 distinct CDR3 sequences, around 35% seen once. Sequencing input: blood. The source of these receptors is a human donor.

There are many counts of this clonotype. The rearrangement uses TRBV7-2 and TRBJ2-5; 9 bases fit TRBD1. The germline gives CDR1 SGHTA, CDR2 FQGNSA. CDR3 length equals 17 residues. Trimming at V came to 1 base and at J to 3 bases, leaving 9 bases not matched to a gene. CDR3 DNA sequence: TGTGCCAGCAGCTTAGTTTCAGGGGGACAGGGTGAAGAGACCCAGTACTTC. Translated, it gives CASSLVSGGQGEETQYF.

Ten or more counts support this clonotype. This rearrangement joins TRBV30 to TRBJ2-2, with a tentative D call TRBD1 (6 bases). Germline-derived CDR1 and CDR2 are GTSNPN and SVGIG (reference sequence). This CDR3 has 14 residues. Trimming took off 0 bases at V and 7 bases at J, with 12 bases between the two ends. CDR3 region: CAWSVQGKGGELFF. The CDR3 nucleotides read TGTGCCTGGAGTGTCCAGGGGAAGGGCGGGGAGCTGTTTTTT.

A few counts support this clonotype. The rearrangement uses TRBV14 and TRBJ1-5; the D gene is possibly TRBD1 (5 bases). The V gene lost 1 base and the J gene lost 7 bases, with 14 bases spanning the gap. Germline V gene data show CDR1 as SGHDN and CDR2 as FVKESK. CDR3 length: 15 amino acids. The CDR3 DNA reads TGTGCCAGCAGCCAAGGAGCGGGGCGCGGGCAGCCCCAGCATTTT. It translates to CASSQGAGRGQPQHF. The full variable domain, in which reference TRBV14 and TRBJ1-5 provide the parts outside the CDR3, is EAGVTQFPSHSVIEKGQTVTLRCDPISGHDNLYWYRRVMGKEIKFLLHFVKESKQDESGMPNNRFLAERTGGTYSTLKVQPAELEDSGVYFCASSQGAGRGQPQHFGDGTRLSIL.

The CDR3 loop is CSAHTGELFF. For the CDR3, the DNA is TGCAGCGCTCACACCGGGGAGCTGTTTTTT. V and J are TRBV29-1 and TRBJ2-2, with no clear D. The CDR3 covers 10 residues. Germline values: CDR1 SQVTM, CDR2 ANQGSEA. V lost 7 bases, J lost 3 bases, and 3 bases lay in between.

This clonotype was recorded a few times. The rearrangement uses TRBV4-2 and TRBJ1-2; 11 bases are shared with TRBD1. With 1 base clipped from V and 5 bases from J, the junction kept 3 bases outside the gene matches. CDR3 length: 15 amino acids. Germline CDR1 and CDR2: LGHNA and YNFKEQ. The CDR3 spells CASSQGDRGEYGYTF. The CDR3 DNA reads as TGTGCCAGCAGCCAAGGGGACAGGGGGGAGTATGGCTACACCTTC.

At least ten counts were recorded for this clonotype. This chain connects TRBV30 to TRBJ2-7; TRBD2 agrees at 7 bases. The ends lost 3 bases at V and 0 bases at J; junction bases unmatched: 2. The CDR3 spans 13 residues. Germline-derived CDR1 and CDR2 are GTSNPN and SVGIG (reference sequence). The CDR3 is CAWRERDSYEQYF. CDR3 in DNA: TGTGCCTGGAGGGAGCGGGACTCCTACGAGCAGTACTTC.

This clonotype was detected ten times or more. This chain connects TRBV30 to TRBJ1-5; TRBD1 is a possible D gene (5 bases). The CDR3 sequence is 13 residues long. Germline CDR1 reads GTSNPN; CDR2 reads SVGIG (reference sequence). Trimming removed 0 bases at V and 2 bases at J, with 5 bases between. The CDR3 DNA reads as TGTGCCTGGAGTGTACAGGGCAATCAGCCCCAGCATTTT. It is translated as CAWSVQGNQPQHF.

This clonotype was counted ten times or more. The chain combines TRBV4-3 with TRBJ1-6, with D possibly being TRBD1 (5 bases). The CDR3 runs 16 residues. Germline CDR1 is LGHNA and CDR2 is YSLEER. The V gene lost 0 bases and the J gene lost 9 bases, with 15 bases spanning the gap. CDR3 sequence reads: CASSQDEGVKSSPLHF. The CDR3 DNA sequence: TGCGCCAGCAGCCAAGACGAAGGGGTGAAGAGTTCACCCCTCCACTTT.

This clonotype has a count of ten or more. This chain links TRBV4-3 with TRBJ1-1; D possibly corresponds to TRBD1 (6 bases). The CDR3 is 15 amino acids. V dropped 0 bases and J dropped 0 bases, with 8 bases sitting between them. Germline loops: CDR1 LGHNA, CDR2 YSLEER. This chain's CDR3 is CASSQDTGLNTEAFF. CDR3 coding DNA: TGCGCCAGCAGCCAAGATACAGGGTTGAACACTGAAGCTTTCTTT.

There are many counts of this clonotype. This rearrangement joins TRBV4-3 to TRBJ1-1, with D perhaps matching TRBD1 (5 bases). Trimming took off 0 bases at V and 7 bases at J, with 12 bases between the two ends. This CDR3 comprises 14 residues. In germline, CDR1 is LGHNA, CDR2 YSLEER. CDR3 residues: CASSQDGGDREAFF. For the CDR3, the DNA is TGCGCCAGCAGCCAAGATGGGGGGGACCGTGAAGCTTTCTTT.

In this sample, this clonotype is medium-sized. The J gene is TRBJ1-5, the V gene TRBV29-1; TRBD1 might be the D (6 bases). Per germline, CDR1 SQVTM and CDR2 ANQGSEA. The CDR3 is made up of 14 amino acids. V shed 4 bases and J shed 7 bases, with 17 bases lying between them. In nucleotides, the CDR3 is TGCAGCGTTGGAACGGGGGGCGCAGGGCAGCCCCAGCATTTT. This codes for CSVGTGGAGQPQHF.

A note on this clonotype: Being one base from a much bigger clone, this may be a read error. This rearrangement joins TRBV12-3 or TRBV12-4 to TRBJ2-7, with TRBD2 identical over 7 bases. The CDR3 is 13 amino acids. The trim removed 3 bases at V and 7 bases at J, leaving 6 bases unmatched. The CDR3 loop reads CASSLGGYAEQYF. CDR3 sequence (DNA): TGTGCCAGCAGTTTGGGGGGGTATGCTGAGCAGTACTTC.

This clonotype is labeled as medium-sized. The V call is TRBV20-1, the J call TRBJ2-1; 8 nucleotides align to TRBD2. The germline V gene encodes CDR1 DFQATT and CDR2 SNEGSKA (reference sequence). The CDR3 is 13 residues long. Trimming removed 3 bases from V and 6 bases from J; junction bases left unmatched: 4. CDR3 sequence: CSASGRAINEQFF. In DNA, the CDR3 is TGCAGTGCTAGCGGGAGGGCTATCAATGAGCAGTTCTTC.

This clonotype was observed a few times. The J gene is TRBJ2-3, the V gene TRBV29-1, with D possibly matching TRBD1 (5 bases). The CDR3 has 12 residues. V was pared by 4 bases and J by 3 bases, with 8 bases between. From germline, CDR1 is SQVTM and CDR2 ANQGSEA. The CDR3 protein is CSVVGATDTQYF. CDR3 nucleotide sequence: TGCAGCGTTGTTGGGGCGACAGATACGCAGTATTTT.

This clonotype was seen at least ten times. This rearrangement joins TRBV18 to TRBJ2-1, with D uncertain. Germline CDR1 reads KGHSH; CDR2 reads LQKENI. CDR3 size: 15 residues. Trimming left V 2 bases short and J 6 bases short, with 14 bases between. The CDR3 protein is CASSPETGSLNEQFF. The CDR3 coding sequence is TGTGCCAGCTCACCAGAAACGGGTAGTCTCAATGAGCAGTTCTTC.

With respect to this clonotype: This may come from a read error, since a much larger clone is one base off. This rearrangement joins TRBV4-3 to TRBJ1-4, with no clear D. This CDR3 comprises 14 residues. The germline V gene has CDR1 LGHNA and CDR2 YSLEER. The CDR3 nucleotides are TGCGCCAGCAACCAAGAAGGGTTAGGTGAAAAACTGTTTTTT. It encodes CASNQEGLGEKLFF.

This clonotype was counted many times. The V call is TRBV20-1, the J call TRBJ1-1, with D possibly matching TRBD1 (6 bases). CDR3 length: 14 amino acids. The V end was cut by 1 base, the J end by 7 bases, with 16 bases between. The germline gives CDR1 DFQATT, CDR2 SNEGSKA (reference sequence). The DNA for the CDR3 is TGCAGTGCTAGAGTCGCGGGGGGCGCGAGTGAAGCTTTCTTT. This codes for CSARVAGGASEAFF.

This chain links TRBV4-2 with TRBJ1-3, with a weak D call TRBD1 (6 bases). The V end was cut by 1 base, the J end by 8 bases, with 15 bases between. From germline, CDR1 is LGHNA and CDR2 YNFKEQ. The CDR3 is 15 amino acids. CDR3 protein: CASSQAGTGSHTIYF. CDR3 DNA sequence: TGTGCCAGCAGCCAAGCTGGCACAGGGAGTCACACCATATATTTT.